This entry lists 12 T cell receptor beta chains sequenced from one sample in a study of CD8+CD57+ T cells in acquired aplastic anemia. Sequencing involved patients with CD8+CD57+ cell expansion previously shown by flow cytometry. Using genomic DNA as the template, TCR beta VDJ and CDR3 profiling was carried out. TCRdb reprocessed the reads with MiXCR, giving one entry per CDR3 protein. The data show hundreds of thousands of distinct CDR3 sequences, approximately 57% seen once. The specimen was sorted CD4+, CD8+, or CD8+CD57+ T cells (not recorded which) from PBMCs. These receptors were taken from a human donor with aplastic anemia.

This sequence joins TRBV10-3 and TRBJ2-7; no clear D gene. There are 12 residues in the CDR3. The V end lost 0 bases, the J end lost 6 bases, and 6 bases lay between the germline ends. CDR1 and CDR2 (germline): ENHRY, SYGVKD. The CDR3 DNA sequence: TGTGCCATCAGTGAGTCGAATCTCGAGCAGTACTTC. Encoded protein: CAISESNLEQYF.

The rearrangement uses TRBV9 and TRBJ1-4; possible D gene TRBD1, 5 bases. CDR3 length equals 18 residues. The V gene's germline CDR1 is SGDLS and CDR2 YYNGEE. Trimming shortened V by 4 bases and J by 1 base, and 20 bases separated the two germline ends. The CDR3 protein is CASSPGHRRKGTNEKLFF. Written as DNA, the CDR3 is TGTGCCAGCAGCCCTGGGCACAGGAGGAAGGGAACTAATGAAAAACTGTTTTTT.

The CDR3 DNA sequence: TGTGCCAGCAACCCTACTGGGGAGCTGTTTTTT. Protein sequence: CASNPTGELFF. The chain links TRBV9 to TRBJ2-2; D remains ambiguous. V was pared by 6 bases and J by 8 bases, with 8 bases between. Germline V lookup: CDR1 SGDLS, CDR2 YYNGEE. The length of the CDR3 is 11 residues.

This chain uses TRBV20-1 with TRBJ2-6, with no clear D. Germline lookup yields CDR1 DFQATT and CDR2 SNEGSKA (reference sequence). The CDR3 has 14 residues. The ends were cut back, 5 bases at V and 2 bases at J, with 10 bases in the middle. The CDR3 spells CSARFAAGANVLTF. DNA for the CDR3: TGCAGTGCTCGCTTCGCCGCTGGGGCCAACGTCCTGACTTTC.

The V and J genes are TRBV29-1 and TRBJ2-1; D is unresolved. In germline, CDR1 is SQVTM, CDR2 ANQGSEA. V gave up 0 bases and J gave up 7 bases, with 10 bases separating them. This CDR3 comprises 13 residues. CDR3: CSVEDPWGNEQFF. Written as DNA, the CDR3 is TGCAGCGTTGAAGATCCTTGGGGAAATGAGCAGTTCTTC.

This clonotype was detected once. The chain uses TRBV12-3 or TRBV12-4 and TRBJ2-3; 13 positions match TRBD2. The V gene end was trimmed by 7 bases and the J gene end by 11 bases; junction bases not matched to a gene: 15. The CDR3 extends over 16 amino acids. The CDR3 region has the DNA TGTGCCAGCAAACCAGCCGGGACTAGCGGGGTCAATGAGCAGTATTTT. Its translation: CASKPAGTSGVNEQYF.

The V and J genes are TRBV7-3 and TRBJ2-7; D might be TRBD1 or TRBD2, each matching 7 bases. The DNA end is more similar to TRBJ2-1, so the J call may be wrong. This CDR3 region has 17 residues. Germline V CDR1 and CDR2: SGHTA, FQGTGA. The CDR3 coding sequence is TGTGCCAGCAGCGCCCAGGGGGGGACGGGCTCCTACAATGAGCAGTTCTTC. This gives the protein CASSAQGGTGSYNEQFF.

This clonotype has just a few counts. The J gene is TRBJ2-5, the V gene TRBV18; 8 nucleotides line up with TRBD2. V gave up 0 bases and J gave up 4 bases; unmatched junction bases: 7. Germline V gives CDR1 KGHSH, CDR2 LQKENI. The CDR3 contains 16 residues. CDR3 DNA sequence: TGTGCCAGCTCACCACCGAATGCGGGGGGCTTAGAGACCCAGTACTTC. Translation: CASSPPNAGGLETQYF. Combining the CDR3 with reference TRBV18 and TRBJ2-5 gives the whole variable domain NAGVMQNPRHLVRRRGQEARLRCSPMKGHSHVYWYRQLPEEGLKFMVYLQKENIIDESGMPKERFSAEFPKEGPSILRIQQVVRGDSAAYFCASSPPNAGGLETQYFGPGTRLLVL.

V gene TRBV6-6 combines with J gene TRBJ2-7; no clear D gene. The V end was cut by 4 bases, the J end by 3 bases, with 10 bases between. Germline V CDR1 and CDR2: MNHNY, SVGAGI (reference sequence). This CDR3 comprises 13 residues. CDR3 residues: CASSSETRYEQYF. In DNA form, the CDR3 reads TGTGCCAGCAGTTCAGAGACACGCTACGAGCAGTACTTC.

The gene calls are TRBV6-5 and TRBJ1-1, with 7 nucleotides matching TRBD1. This CDR3 region has 16 residues. The junction had 8 bases not matched to a gene; V was cut back by 3 bases and J by 1 base. Germline V gene sequence: CDR1 MNHEY, CDR2 SVGAGI. CDR3 bases: TGTGCCAGCAGTTATTTCCGGGACAGACCGAACACTGAAGCTTTCTTT. It encodes CASSYFRDRPNTEAFF.

About this clonotype: Being one base from a much bigger clone, this may be a read error. The chain carries TRBV5-4 and TRBJ2-5, with 7 nucleotides matching TRBD2. The V segment lost 0 bases and the J segment 7 bases; nucleotides outside the gene matches: 12. The germline V gene encodes CDR1 SGHNT and CDR2 YYREEE (reference sequence). The CDR3 loop spans 16 amino acids. This CDR3 reads CASSLGMGGGEGTQYF. In nucleotides, the CDR3 is TGTGCCAGCAGCTTGGGGATGGGGGGGGGGGAAGGGACCCAGTACTTC.

The CDR3: CASTLRIEAAYQPQHF. The CDR3 DNA follows: TGTGCCAGTACCCTAAGGATCGAGGCAGCATATCAGCCCCAGCATTTT. V is TRBV19 and J is TRBJ1-5; no clear D. Trimming stripped 7 bases from V and 5 bases from J, with 21 bases between. CDR1 and CDR2 (germline): LNHDA, SQIVND (reference sequence). The CDR3 has 16 residues.